A selection of T cell receptor beta chains follows, all from one sample in a study of breast tumors, draining lymph nodes, adjacent tissues. A single record per CDR3 protein comes from TCRdb applying MiXCR to the multiplex PCR reads. In the table there are 200,000 to 250,000 distinct CDR3 sequences, roughly a third of which are singletons. Sequencing was carried out using axillary lymph node tissue. The receptors come from a female donor with breast cancer. Some clones in this sample may be carry-over from other donors' samples. Both conserved end residues are part of each CDR3. Fields, in order: CDR3 protein, CDR3 DNA, D gene, J gene, V gene, clone size. D genes are given only for firm matches. Clone size is not always given. Where it is, it says once, few, many or a class for expanded clones.

CDR3: CASSLSRDSYGYTF; DNA: TGTGCCAGCAGCTTATCCCGGGATTCCTATGGCTACACCTTC; D: .; J: TRBJ1-2; V: TRBV7-2; size: .
CDR3: CAISNGLAGKETQYF; DNA: TGTGCCATCAGTAATGGACTAGCGGGGAAAGAGACCCAGTACTTC; D: TRBD2; J: TRBJ2-5; V: TRBV10-3; size: many
CDR3: CASSLRGTSGGEAGTQYF; DNA: TGTGCCAGCAGCTTACGCGGGACTAGCGGGGGGGAAGCCGGGACCCAGTACTTC; D: TRBD2; J: TRBJ2-5; V: TRBV13; size: .
CDR3: CASSVAIPGSFGNTIYF; DNA: TGTGCCAGCAGTGTAGCTATTCCGGGCTCCTTTGGAAACACCATATATTTT; D: .; J: TRBJ1-3; V: TRBV2; size: many
CDR3: CASSIGRETQYF; DNA: TGTGCCAGTAGTATCGGGAGAGAGACCCAGTACTTC; D: .; J: TRBJ2-5; V: TRBV19; size: many
CDR3: CASRVDRGNAGELFF; DNA: TGTGCCAGCAGAGTTGACAGGGGTAATGCCGGGGAGCTGTTTTTT; D: TRBD1; J: TRBJ2-2; V: TRBV6-1; size: few
CDR3: CASSPRGFQNTEAFF; DNA: TGTGCCAGCAGCCCCCGAGGGTTCCAGAACACTGAAGCTTTCTTT; D: .; J: TRBJ1-1; V: TRBV7-9; size: .
CDR3: CASSQGLTRGYTF; DNA: TGTGCCAGCAGCCAAGGCTTGACGCGGGGCTACACCTTC; D: .; J: TRBJ1-2; V: TRBV14; size: many
CDR3: CASSFGSSYNSPLHF; DNA: TGTGCCAGCAGTTTTGGGAGCTCCTATAATTCACCCCTCCACTTT; D: .; J: TRBJ1-6; V: TRBV6-5; size: many
CDR3: CSARETGQGRRNTIYF; DNA: TGCAGTGCTAGAGAGACGGGACAGGGAAGACGAAACACCATATATTTT; D: TRBD1; J: TRBJ1-3; V: TRBV20-1; size: many
CDR3: CASIAGTSPYNEQFF; DNA: TGTGCCAGCATAGCCGGGACTAGTCCCTACAATGAGCAGTTCTTC; D: TRBD2; J: TRBJ2-1; V: TRBV25-1; size: many
CDR3: CASSEVSGGSYEQYF; DNA: TGTGCCAGCAGTGAAGTTTCAGGGGGCTCCTACGAGCAGTACTTC; D: TRBD1; J: TRBJ2-7; V: TRBV2; size: many
CDR3: CASSTGGIHNEQFF; DNA: TGTGCCAGCAGCACAGGGGGGATACACAATGAGCAGTTCTTC; D: TRBD1; J: TRBJ2-1; V: TRBV7-2; size: .
CDR3: CASSAMTKETQYF; DNA: TGTGCTAGCAGCGCTATGACTAAAGAGACCCAGTACTTC; D: .; J: TRBJ2-5; V: TRBV7-7; size: many
CDR3: CASSFLDGRDNQPQHF; DNA: TGCGCCAGCAGCTTCCTCGACGGTAGGGACAATCAGCCCCAGCATTTT; D: .; J: TRBJ1-5; V: TRBV5-1; size: many
CDR3: CASSHRDTVYEQYF; DNA: TGTGCCAGCAGTCACCGGGACACAGTCTACGAGCAGTACTTC; D: .; J: TRBJ2-7; V: TRBV6-5; size: .
CDR3: CSAREPGRETQYF; DNA: TGCAGTGCTAGAGAACCGGGAAGGGAGACCCAGTACTTC; D: .; J: TRBJ2-5; V: TRBV20-1; size: many
CDR3: CASTTLWESTDTQYF; DNA: TGTGCCAGCACCACTTTGTGGGAGAGCACAGATACGCAGTATTTT; D: .; J: TRBJ2-3; V: TRBV5-8; size: many
CDR3: CSALEYTNTPYF; DNA: TGCAGTGCTCTAGAATACACAAATACGCCGTATTTT; D: .; J: TRBJ2-3; V: TRBV20-1; size: .
CDR3: CASSRTDRGNPGSTF; DNA: TGTGCCAGCAGCCGCACCGACAGGGGGAATCCTGGCTCCACCTTC; D: TRBD1; J: TRBJ1-2; V: TRBV14; size: .
CDR3: CASSERKGLAGAGELFF; DNA: TGTGCCAGCAGTGAAAGGAAGGGACTAGCGGGAGCCGGGGAGCTGTTTTTT; D: TRBD2; J: TRBJ2-2; V: TRBV2; size: .
CDR3: CASSSPGQGFREQYF; DNA: TGTGCCAGCAGCTCCCCGGGACAGGGCTTCCGCGAGCAGTACTTC; D: TRBD1; J: TRBJ2-7; V: TRBV7-2; size: many
CDR3: CASSPDGQGGNEQFF; DNA: TGTGCCAGCAGCCCTGATGGACAGGGTGGTAATGAGCAGTTCTTC; D: TRBD1; J: TRBJ2-1; V: TRBV7-9; size: many
CDR3: CASSPDSYGYTF; DNA: TGTGCCAGCAGTCCGGACAGCTATGGCTACACCTTC; D: .; J: TRBJ1-2; V: TRBV18; size: many
CDR3: CASSLFENTGELFF; DNA: TGTGCCAGCAGCCTCTTTGAGAACACCGGGGAGCTGTTTTTT; D: .; J: TRBJ2-2; V: TRBV28; size: few
CDR3: CASSSVPLAGGVQETQYF; DNA: TGTGCCAGCAGCTCAGTCCCCCTAGCGGGAGGGGTTCAAGAGACCCAGTACTTC; D: TRBD2; J: TRBJ2-5; V: TRBV7-6; size: many
CDR3: CASSLRGWGETQYF; DNA: TGTGCCAGCAGTTTACGGGGGTGGGGGGAGACCCAGTACTTC; D: .; J: TRBJ2-5; V: TRBV12-3/TRBV12-4; size: many
CDR3: CSAESLAGLYEQYF; DNA: TGCAGTGCTGAGTCGCTAGCGGGATTATACGAGCAGTACTTC; D: TRBD2; J: TRBJ2-7; V: TRBV20-1; size: once
CDR3: CATSDLSGGDTQYF; DNA: TGTGCCACCAGTGATCTTAGCGGGGGAGATACGCAGTATTTT; D: TRBD2; J: TRBJ2-3; V: TRBV24-1; size: .